Listed here are 2 T cell receptor beta chains from one sample, sequenced in a study of CD8+CD57+ T cells in acquired aplastic anemia. Genomic DNA served as template for TCR beta VDJ and CDR3 profiling. In TCRdb, the reads were re-called with MiXCR into one record per CDR3 protein. The data show some 190,000 distinct CDR3 sequences, with 54% seen just once and about 16% held by the top ten. Sequenced input: sorted CD4+, CD8+, or CD8+CD57+ T cells (not recorded which) from PBMCs. The receptors shown here come from a human donor in good health, serving as a control.

The chain couples TRBV24-1 to TRBJ2-1, with D unresolved. V was shortened by 1 base and J by 5 bases, with 11 bases between the two germline ends. Germline CDR1 is KGHDR and CDR2 is SFDVKD. The CDR3 extends over 15 amino acids. The DNA for the CDR3 is TGTGCCACCAGTGATTTTCAGGACCGAGACAATGAGCAGTTCTTC. This encodes CATSDFQDRDNEQFF.

The chain joins TRBV11-2 to TRBJ2-7, with TRBD1 identical over 9 bases. This CDR3 is built from 15 residues. CDR1 SGHAT and CDR2 FQNNGV come from the germline V gene. With 1 base clipped from V and 6 bases from J, the junction kept 7 bases outside the gene matches. The CDR3 DNA is TGTGCCAGCAGCTTAGTGGGACAGGGCGTAGGCGAGCAGTACTTC. It encodes CASSLVGQGVGEQYF.